A selection of T cell receptor beta chains follows, all from one sample in a study of PD-L1 blockade in urothelial cancer. Sequencing was performed with immunoSEQ multiplex PCR; in TCRdb, only in-frame clones are kept and a portion is missing. The repertoire holds 30,000 or so clones, with about 89% as singletons. The sample consisted of PBMCs, taken around atezolizumab (anti-PD-L1) treatment. The receptor source for this set is a man older than 75 with urothelial cancer. CDR3s include the opening cysteine and the closing phenylalanine or tryptophan. The D gene is left open where the match is weak. A row's size may be missing; if present it is once, few, many or a size class.

cdr3_aa: CASSWTSGRTEISYEQYF; cdr3_nt: TGTGCCAGTAGTTGGACTAGCGGGAGGACGGAAATCTCCTACGAGCAGTACTTC; v_call: TRBV19; clone_size: NA; j_call: TRBJ2-7; d_call: TRBD2
cdr3_aa: CASSPTDLNEKLFF; cdr3_nt: TGTGCCAGCTCCCCGACAGACCTTAATGAAAAACTGTTTTTT; v_call: TRBV18; clone_size: NA; j_call: TRBJ1-4; d_call: NA
cdr3_aa: CASSEIVTAPYNEQFF; cdr3_nt: TGTGCCAGCAGTGAAATAGTGACAGCCCCATACAATGAGCAGTTCTTC; v_call: TRBV6-1; clone_size: NA; j_call: TRBJ2-1; d_call: NA
cdr3_aa: CASSAVADNTGELFF; cdr3_nt: TGTGCCAGCAGCGCGGTAGCGGACAACACCGGGGAGCTGTTTTTT; v_call: TRBV5-6; clone_size: few; j_call: TRBJ2-2; d_call: NA
cdr3_aa: CASSTGTALTYGYTF; cdr3_nt: TGTGCCAGCAGTACCGGGACAGCACTAACCTATGGCTACACCTTC; v_call: TRBV2; clone_size: NA; j_call: TRBJ1-2; d_call: TRBD1
cdr3_aa: CASSQTGGAQETQYF; cdr3_nt: TGTGCCAGCAGCCAAACGGGCGGGGCCCAAGAGACCCAGTACTTC; v_call: TRBV5-4; clone_size: NA; j_call: TRBJ2-5; d_call: NA
cdr3_aa: CASRARAYNEQFF; cdr3_nt: TGTGCCAGCCGTGCGAGAGCCTACAATGAGCAGTTCTTC; v_call: TRBV2; clone_size: few; j_call: TRBJ2-1; d_call: NA
cdr3_aa: CASSSTGTGNSGANVLTF; cdr3_nt: TGCGCCAGCAGCTCCACCGGGACAGGGAACTCTGGGGCCAACGTCCTGACTTTC; v_call: TRBV5-1; clone_size: NA; j_call: TRBJ2-6; d_call: TRBD1
cdr3_aa: CASSPLVATNEKLFF; cdr3_nt: TGTGCCAGCTCACCACTAGTGGCAACTAATGAAAAACTGTTTTTT; v_call: TRBV18; clone_size: NA; j_call: TRBJ1-4; d_call: NA
cdr3_aa: CASSIGLGGNQPQHF; cdr3_nt: TGTGCCAGTAGTATAGGGCTAGGTGGTAACCAGCCCCAGCATTTT; v_call: TRBV19; clone_size: NA; j_call: TRBJ1-5; d_call: NA
cdr3_aa: CASSSRQAYGYTF; cdr3_nt: TGTGCCAGCAGCTCGCGACAGGCCTATGGCTACACCTTC; v_call: TRBV7-2; clone_size: NA; j_call: TRBJ1-2; d_call: NA
cdr3_aa: CASRQGLQETQYF; cdr3_nt: TGCGCCAGCCGACAGGGCTTACAAGAGACCCAGTACTTC; v_call: TRBV5-1; clone_size: NA; j_call: TRBJ2-5; d_call: TRBD1
cdr3_aa: CASSLPYTGGTDTQYF; cdr3_nt: TGTGCCAGCAGCTTGCCGTACACGGGCGGGACAGATACGCAGTATTTT; v_call: TRBV5-6; clone_size: NA; j_call: TRBJ2-3; d_call: NA
cdr3_aa: CASSGRQIPSGNTIYF; cdr3_nt: TGTGCCAGCAGCGGTCGACAGATCCCGTCTGGAAACACCATATATTTT; v_call: TRBV21-1; clone_size: once; j_call: TRBJ1-3; d_call: NA
cdr3_aa: CATSRPSGRNTGELFF; cdr3_nt: TGTGCCACCAGCAGACCTAGCGGGAGGAACACCGGGGAGCTGTTTTTT; v_call: TRBV15; clone_size: NA; j_call: TRBJ2-2; d_call: TRBD2
cdr3_aa: CASSLRGPSYEQYF; cdr3_nt: TGTGCCAGCAGCTTGAGAGGGCCCTCCTACGAGCAGTACTTC; v_call: TRBV5-5; clone_size: NA; j_call: TRBJ2-7; d_call: NA
cdr3_aa: CASSATPAGATGELFF; cdr3_nt: TGCGCCAGCAGTGCCACCCCAGCGGGGGCCACCGGGGAGCTGTTTTTT; v_call: TRBV10-1; clone_size: NA; j_call: TRBJ2-2; d_call: TRBD2
cdr3_aa: CASSLAAGSYNEQFF; cdr3_nt: TGTGCCAGCAGCCTAGCTGCGGGCTCCTACAATGAGCAGTTCTTC; v_call: TRBV6-4; clone_size: once; j_call: TRBJ2-1; d_call: NA
cdr3_aa: CASSLIQADTQYF; cdr3_nt: TGTGCCAGCAGCCTCATTCAGGCAGATACGCAGTATTTT; v_call: TRBV5-4; clone_size: NA; j_call: TRBJ2-3; d_call: NA
cdr3_aa: CASFQGAQGPEAFF; cdr3_nt: TGCGCCAGTTTTCAGGGGGCGCAAGGCCCTGAAGCTTTCTTT; v_call: TRBV10-2; clone_size: NA; j_call: TRBJ1-1; d_call: TRBD1
cdr3_aa: CASSHSGVTYEQYF; cdr3_nt: TGCGCCAGCAGCCATTCAGGGGTTACCTACGAGCAGTACTTC; v_call: TRBV4-1; clone_size: NA; j_call: TRBJ2-7; d_call: NA
cdr3_aa: CASSPRNSGSSHEQYF; cdr3_nt: TGCGCCAGCAGCCCCCGAAATAGCGGGAGCAGTCACGAGCAGTACTTC; v_call: TRBV5-1; clone_size: NA; j_call: TRBJ2-7; d_call: TRBD2
cdr3_aa: CASSFTDRRTNEKLFF; cdr3_nt: TGTGCCAGCAGTTTCACGGACAGGAGAACTAATGAAAAACTGTTTTTT; v_call: TRBV28; clone_size: NA; j_call: TRBJ1-4; d_call: TRBD1
cdr3_aa: CASSLDRVEGYTF; cdr3_nt: TGTGCCAGCAGCTTGGACAGGGTTGAGGGCTACACCTTC; v_call: TRBV6-1; clone_size: NA; j_call: TRBJ1-2; d_call: TRBD1
cdr3_aa: CASSVDRGDYGYTF; cdr3_nt: TGTGCCAGCAGCGTAGACAGGGGTGACTATGGCTACACCTTC; v_call: TRBV9; clone_size: NA; j_call: TRBJ1-2; d_call: TRBD1
cdr3_aa: CASSRPPGTSGTYSYNEQFF; cdr3_nt: TGTGCCAGCAGCCGCCCCCCCGGGACTAGCGGGACCTACTCCTACAATGAGCAGTTCTTC; v_call: TRBV4-2; clone_size: NA; j_call: TRBJ2-1; d_call: TRBD2
cdr3_aa: CASSLSRQGAGETQYF; cdr3_nt: TGTGCCAGCTCACTAAGCCGACAGGGGGCTGGGGAGACCCAGTACTTC; v_call: TRBV18; clone_size: NA; j_call: TRBJ2-5; d_call: TRBD1
cdr3_aa: CASSGLRGYSYEQYF; cdr3_nt: TGTGCCAGCAGTGGACTTAGAGGTTACTCCTACGAGCAGTACTTC; v_call: TRBV25-1; clone_size: NA; j_call: TRBJ2-7; d_call: NA
cdr3_aa: CASSVGTGNYEQYF; cdr3_nt: TGTGCCAGTAGTGTCGGGACAGGGAATTACGAGCAGTACTTC; v_call: TRBV19; clone_size: NA; j_call: TRBJ2-7; d_call: TRBD1
cdr3_aa: CASSASGTGGYTEAFF; cdr3_nt: TGTGCCAGCAGTGCCTCCGGGACAGGGGGGTACACTGAAGCTTTCTTT; v_call: TRBV25-1; clone_size: NA; j_call: TRBJ1-1; d_call: TRBD1
cdr3_aa: CASSPAGGGNTYEQYF; cdr3_nt: TGTGCCAGCTCGCCCGCCGGGGGAGGGAACACCTACGAGCAGTACTTC; v_call: TRBV18; clone_size: NA; j_call: TRBJ2-7; d_call: TRBD2
cdr3_aa: CASSSTGEETQYF; cdr3_nt: TGTGCCAGCAGTTCGACAGGGGAAGAGACCCAGTACTTC; v_call: TRBV6-6; clone_size: NA; j_call: TRBJ2-5; d_call: TRBD1
cdr3_aa: CASSLASGTNTGELFF; cdr3_nt: TGTGCCAGCAGTTTAGCTAGCGGGACTAACACCGGGGAGCTGTTTTTT; v_call: TRBV27; clone_size: once; j_call: TRBJ2-2; d_call: TRBD2
cdr3_aa: CASSSDRGLTPLHF; cdr3_nt: TGTGCCAGCAGCTCGGACAGGGGGCTAACCCCCCTCCACTTT; v_call: TRBV28; clone_size: NA; j_call: TRBJ1-6; d_call: TRBD1
cdr3_aa: CSGQETALSYNEQFF; cdr3_nt: TGCAGCGGTCAGGAGACAGCCTTAAGCTACAATGAGCAGTTCTTC; v_call: TRBV29-1; clone_size: NA; j_call: TRBJ2-1; d_call: NA
cdr3_aa: CASSPRTSGRGDTGELFF; cdr3_nt: TGCGCCAGCAGCCCAAGGACTAGCGGGAGAGGCGACACCGGGGAGCTGTTTTTT; v_call: TRBV5-1; clone_size: NA; j_call: TRBJ2-2; d_call: TRBD2
cdr3_aa: CASSEEKRLPYGYTF; cdr3_nt: TGTGCCAGCAGTGAAGAAAAGAGGCTGCCCTATGGCTACACCTTC; v_call: TRBV6-1; clone_size: once; j_call: TRBJ1-2; d_call: NA
cdr3_aa: CASSLGAGFSYNEQFF; cdr3_nt: TGTGCCAGCAGCTTGGGAGCGGGTTTCTCCTACAATGAGCAGTTCTTC; v_call: TRBV7-2; clone_size: NA; j_call: TRBJ2-1; d_call: NA
cdr3_aa: CASWSQLNTEAFF; cdr3_nt: TGTGCCAGCTGGAGCCAGTTGAACACTGAAGCTTTCTTT; v_call: TRBV27; clone_size: NA; j_call: TRBJ1-1; d_call: NA
cdr3_aa: CASSEQGGTEAFF; cdr3_nt: TGCGCCAGCAGTGAACAGGGGGGCACTGAAGCTTTCTTT; v_call: TRBV10-1; clone_size: NA; j_call: TRBJ1-1; d_call: TRBD1
cdr3_aa: CASSEALGSGRGKETQYF; cdr3_nt: TGTGCCAGCAGTGAAGCTCTGGGTAGCGGGAGGGGAAAAGAGACCCAGTACTTC; v_call: TRBV6-1; clone_size: NA; j_call: TRBJ2-5; d_call: TRBD2
cdr3_aa: CASSIGTSRDTQYF; cdr3_nt: TGTGCCAGTAGTATAGGGACTAGTAGAGATACGCAGTATTTT; v_call: TRBV19; clone_size: NA; j_call: TRBJ2-3; d_call: TRBD2
cdr3_aa: CASSALGGTTEAFF; cdr3_nt: TGTGCCAGCAGCGCGCTCGGGGGTACGACTGAAGCTTTCTTT; v_call: TRBV7-2; clone_size: once; j_call: TRBJ1-1; d_call: NA
cdr3_aa: CASRSTGTGSEKLFF; cdr3_nt: TGCGCCAGCAGATCGACCGGGACAGGTTCTGAAAAACTGTTTTTT; v_call: TRBV5-1; clone_size: NA; j_call: TRBJ1-4; d_call: TRBD1
cdr3_aa: CASSSQEGWTSHNEQFF; cdr3_nt: TGTGCCAGCTCATCCCAAGAGGGCTGGACTAGCCACAATGAGCAGTTCTTC; v_call: TRBV18; clone_size: NA; j_call: TRBJ2-1; d_call: TRBD2
cdr3_aa: CASRGTGAPQETQYF; cdr3_nt: TGTGCCAGCAGGGGGACAGGGGCACCCCAAGAGACCCAGTACTTC; v_call: TRBV2; clone_size: once; j_call: TRBJ2-5; d_call: TRBD1
cdr3_aa: CASSLGQSTDTQYF; cdr3_nt: TGCGCCAGCAGCTTGGGACAGAGCACAGATACGCAGTATTTT; v_call: TRBV5-1; clone_size: NA; j_call: TRBJ2-3; d_call: NA
cdr3_aa: CASSSGVNTGELFF; cdr3_nt: TGTGCCAGCAGCTCCGGGGTTAACACCGGGGAGCTGTTTTTT; v_call: TRBV5-6; clone_size: NA; j_call: TRBJ2-2; d_call: NA
cdr3_aa: CASSSIAGGMPSYNEQFF; cdr3_nt: TGTGCCAGCAGCTCCATAGCGGGAGGGATGCCCTCCTACAATGAGCAGTTCTTC; v_call: TRBV7-6; clone_size: NA; j_call: TRBJ2-1; d_call: TRBD2
cdr3_aa: CASSLDRKNEKLFF; cdr3_nt: TGTGCCAGCAGCTTAGACAGAAAAAATGAAAAACTGTTTTTT; v_call: TRBV11-2; clone_size: NA; j_call: TRBJ1-4; d_call: NA
cdr3_aa: CASSLGGGRVNNEQFF; cdr3_nt: TGTGCCAGCAGCTTAGGGGGAGGGCGGGTCAACAATGAGCAGTTCTTC; v_call: TRBV11-3; clone_size: NA; j_call: TRBJ2-1; d_call: TRBD2
cdr3_aa: CASSGTRLGDNEQFF; cdr3_nt: TGTGCCAGCAGCGGAACTAGGCTCGGCGACAATGAGCAGTTCTTC; v_call: TRBV7-2; clone_size: NA; j_call: TRBJ2-1; d_call: NA
cdr3_aa: CASSYSGAGVGEQYF; cdr3_nt: TGTGCCAGCAGTTACTCGGGAGCGGGAGTGGGTGAGCAGTACTTC; v_call: TRBV6-5; clone_size: few; j_call: TRBJ2-7; d_call: TRBD2